One T cell receptor beta chain is described in this entry. Its matching antigen is unknown. Germline values: CDR1 KGHSH, CDR2 LQKENI. This CDR3 comprises 15 residues. Trimming left V 3 bases short and J 1 base short, with 11 bases between. These data come from a study of memory CD4+ T cells and cytomegalovirus serostatus. About the research overall: This sample comes from healthy Belgian adults, 8 to 10 CMV seropositive, 24 seronegative.

The sort gate was single viable CD3+CD4+CD8-CD45RO+ cells for memory CD4+ T cells. Positive selection with CD4 microbeads enriched total CD4+ T cells. Study observations and caveats: Each of some 67 CMV-associated TCRbeta sequences occurred in one to five individuals.

Clones were sequenced by immunoSEQ multiplex PCR, and TCRdb holds only the in-frame ones, with some missing. The sample holds tens of thousands of clones, around 85% seen once. The receptor was derived from an adult in good health and CMV-seronegative. Material for sequencing was memory CD4+ T cells from blood. V is TRBV18 and J is TRBJ2-3; D unresolved. Written as DNA, the CDR3 is TGTGCCAGCTCACCGTCGGCTTCGCGCACAGATACGCAGTATTTT. It specifies CASSPSASRTDTQYF.